The 29 T cell receptor beta chains below all came from one sample that was sequenced in a study of blood T cell repertoires in COVID-19. The data were produced by immunoSEQ multiplex PCR, yet TCRdb's version contains in-frame clones alone and is incomplete. The repertoire holds approximately 170,000 clones, with around 89% as singletons. Input material: peripheral blood. The receptors shown here come from a man aged 18 to 35 who had recovered from COVID-19.

The chain recombines TRBV6-9 with TRBJ2-1, with D possibly being TRBD2 (5 bases). Per the germline V gene, CDR1 is MNHGY and CDR2 is SVAAGI. The V and J ends lost 7 bases and 8 bases respectively, with 9 bases between them. This CDR3 contains 11 residues. CDR3 bases: TGTGCCAGCACGGGGTCCCATGAGCAGTTCTTC. It yields the protein CASTGSHEQFF.

The rearrangement links TRBV28 to TRBJ2-7; D is perhaps TRBD2 (5 bases). The germline CDR1 and CDR2 sequences are MDHEN and SYDVKM. Trimming pared 3 bases from V and 2 bases from J, leaving 11 bases between. This CDR3 comprises 14 residues. CDR3 nucleotides: TGTGCCAGCAGTTTGGTGGTCGGGGCCTACGAGCAGTACTTC. Amino acids: CASSLVVGAYEQYF.

The V gene is TRBV11-2, the J gene TRBJ1-1; perhaps TRBD1 as D (6 bases). The CDR3 length is 15 residues. Germline V gene lookup returns CDR1 SGHAT and CDR2 FQNNGV. V lost 5 bases and J lost 0, with 13 bases in between. CDR3 sequence reads: CASSLQRGMNTEAFF. Written as DNA, the CDR3 is TGTGCCAGCAGCCTACAGAGGGGGATGAACACTGAAGCTTTCTTT.

The chain employs TRBV30 and TRBJ1-1; maybe TRBD1 (6 bases). This CDR3 spans 12 amino acids. Germline V gives CDR1 GTSNPN, CDR2 SVGIG (reference sequence). Trimming shortened V by 5 bases and J by 1 base, and 8 bases separated the two germline ends. The CDR3 loop is CAWQQGNTEAFF. CDR3 coding DNA: TGTGCCTGGCAACAGGGGAACACTGAAGCTTTCTTT.

J is TRBJ2-1 and V is TRBV23-1; 7 bases match TRBD1. TRBV23-1 carries the ORF label, with uncertain function. With 3 bases clipped from V and 7 bases from J, the junction kept 9 bases outside the gene matches. This CDR3 comprises 15 residues. This CDR3 reads CASSHPGTVDNEQFF. DNA of the CDR3: TGCGCCAGCAGTCATCCCGGGACAGTGGATAATGAGCAGTTCTTC.

The V gene is TRBV4-2, the J gene TRBJ1-5, with D possibly being TRBD1 (5 bases). V dropped 3 bases and J dropped 4 bases, with 25 bases sitting between them. Germline assignment: CDR1 LGHNA and CDR2 YNFKEQ. The CDR3 has 19 amino acids. The CDR3, as DNA: TGTGCCAGCAGCCAGGAAGGGTCTATCGGGGGTTTAGGTAATCAGCCCCAGCATTTT. Protein product: CASSQEGSIGGLGNQPQHF.

V is TRBV11-3 and J is TRBJ1-3, with D possibly TRBD1 on 5 matching bases. The CDR3 extends over 15 amino acids. Trimming left V 2 bases short and J 3 bases short, with 11 bases between. Looked up from germline, CDR1 is SGHNT and CDR2 is YENEEA. The CDR3 DNA reads TGTGCCAGCAGCTTATCAGGGCTAGATGGAAACACCATATATTTT. Translation: CASSLSGLDGNTIYF. The full variable domain, its missing parts supplied by reference TRBV11-3 and TRBJ1-3, is EAGVVQSPRYKIIEKKQPVAFWCNPISGHNTLYWYLQNLGQGPELLIRYENEEAVDDSQLPKDRFSAERLKGVDSTLKIQPAELGDSAVYLCASSLSGLDGNTIYFGEGSWLTVV.

This clone has only one observation. Other DNA sequences in the sample encode the same CDR3. The V gene is TRBV29-1, the J gene TRBJ2-7; possibly TRBD1 for D (7 bases). The V gene's germline CDR1 is SQVTM and CDR2 ANQGSEA. V was shortened by 3 bases and J by 3 bases, with 12 bases between the two germline ends. The CDR3 has 13 residues. The CDR3 loop reads CSVEGGQFYEQYF. In DNA form, the CDR3 reads TGCAGCGTTGAGGGGGGACAGTTCTACGAGCAGTACTTC.

V gene TRBV18 combines with J gene TRBJ2-7; 11 nucleotides align to TRBD2. This CDR3 contains 15 residues. Trimming removed 3 bases from V and 3 bases from J; junction bases left unmatched: 4. The germline V gene encodes CDR1 KGHSH and CDR2 LQKENI. In DNA form, the CDR3 reads TGTGCCAGCTCACCGGCCGGGACTAGCGGCTACGAGCAGTACTTC. Residues: CASSPAGTSGYEQYF.

This chain connects TRBV12-5 to TRBJ2-2; 13 positions match TRBD2. Looked up from germline, CDR1 is LGHNT and CDR2 is FRNRAP. V lost 0 bases and J lost 7; bases outside the gene matches: 11. The CDR3 runs 19 residues. The CDR3 here is CASGLVRGTSGIQSGELFF. CDR3 in DNA: TGTGCTAGTGGTTTGGTACGAGGGACTAGCGGGATCCAGAGCGGGGAGCTGTTTTTT.

The chain joins TRBV11-3 to TRBJ2-1, with 7 bases aligning to TRBD2. Trimming cost V 3 bases and J 0 bases; bases outside gene matches: 2. Germline V gene lookup returns CDR1 SGHNT and CDR2 YENEEA. The CDR3 extends over 15 amino acids. The CDR3 nucleotides read TGTGCCAGCAGCTTCTGCGGGAGCTCCTACAATGAGCAGTTCTTC. This encodes CASSFCGSSYNEQFF.

The chain carries TRBV9 and TRBJ2-1; 7 nucleotides agree with TRBD2. In germline, CDR1 is SGDLS, CDR2 YYNGEE. V lost 3 bases and J lost 7; bases outside the gene matches: 19. The CDR3 length is 18 residues. CDR3 coding DNA: TGTGCCAGCAGCGCCTTAACTAGCGCCTTGGGGACGTTAAATGAGCAGTTCTTC. It yields the protein CASSALTSALGTLNEQFF.

The rearrangement links TRBV5-1 to TRBJ1-2; TRBD1 matches at 7 bases. Germline CDR1 reads SGHRS; CDR2 reads YFSETQ. The CDR3 has 14 amino acids. V trimming: 0 bases; J trimming: 4 bases; junction bases outside the gene matches: 3. Written as DNA, the CDR3 is TGCGCCAGCAGCTTGGAGGCAGGGGGCTATGGCTACACCTTC. Translation gives CASSLEAGGYGYTF.

The chain's CDR3 is CASSRGLYAEGEQFF. As DNA, the CDR3 is TGTGCCAGCAGCCGGGGACTATATGCCGAGGGTGAGCAGTTCTTC. This chain connects TRBV7-8 to TRBJ2-1; 7 positions agree with TRBD2. CDR1 and CDR2 (germline): SGHVS, FQNEAQ. This CDR3 comprises 15 residues. V shed 5 bases, J shed 9 bases, and the junction held 13 bases outside the gene matches.

This chain joins TRBV6-2 or TRBV6-3 and TRBJ2-4; no definite D call. The CDR3 runs 12 residues. The V gene's germline CDR1 is MNHEY and CDR2 SVGEGT. V was shortened by 6 bases and J by 6 bases, with 9 bases between the two germline ends. The CDR3, as DNA: TGTGCCAGCAGCATCGGTGGAAACATTCAGTACTTC. As protein: CASSIGGNIQYF.

This clone was detected only a few times. The rearrangement links TRBV2 to TRBJ2-2; TRBD1 matches at 10 bases. This CDR3 is built from 18 residues. Trimming took 6 bases from V and 4 from J; bases not matched to a gene: 14. Germline V CDR1 and CDR2: SNHLY, FYNNEI. This CDR3 is CASSHGTGVPRITGELFF. The CDR3 DNA is TGTGCCAGCAGCCACGGGACAGGGGTCCCCCGTATCACCGGGGAGCTGTTTTTT.

The V gene is TRBV6-2 or TRBV6-3, the J gene TRBJ2-7; D may be TRBD1 (6 bases). The length of the CDR3 is 14 residues. The germline V and J ends were trimmed by 0 bases and 6 bases, with 12 bases remaining between them. CDR1 is MNHEY and CDR2 is SVGEGT in the germline V gene. CDR3 sequence (DNA): TGTGCCAGCAGTTACTCCCAGGGGTCCGGCGAGCAGTACTTC. This sequence encodes CASSYSQGSGEQYF.

V is TRBV14 and J is TRBJ2-7; the match to TRBD2 covers 13 bases. In germline, CDR1 is SGHDN, CDR2 FVKESK. CDR3 size: 19 residues. J lost 3 bases, V lost 3 bases, and 14 bases had no gene match. The DNA for the CDR3 is TGTGCCAGCAGCCACAAACAGGGGAGGACTAGCGGGAGCCACTACGAGCAGTACTTC. Its protein is CASSHKQGRTSGSHYEQYF. The full variable domain, its missing parts supplied by reference TRBV14 and TRBJ2-7, is EAGVTQFPSHSVIEKGQTVTLRCDPISGHDNLYWYRRVMGKEIKFLLHFVKESKQDESGMPNNRFLAERTGGTYSTLKVQPAELEDSGVYFCASSHKQGRTSGSHYEQYFGPGTRLTVT.

The chain carries TRBV7-9 and TRBJ2-5; 9 positions match TRBD2. J was trimmed by 2 bases and V by 5 bases; bases with no gene match: 9. The CDR3 length is 16 residues. Germline values: CDR1 SEHNR, CDR2 FQNEAQ (reference sequence). In DNA, the CDR3 is TGTGCCAGCAGCCACCCTCTAGCGGGGATACAAGAGACCCAGTACTTC. Translated: CASSHPLAGIQETQYF.

The chain has TRBV6-5 and TRBJ2-5; D ambiguous. The CDR3 contains 12 residues. V lost 5 bases and J lost 0, with 4 bases in between. Germline values: CDR1 MNHEY, CDR2 SVGAGI. The CDR3 region has the DNA TGTGCCAGCAGTCAGGACCAAGAGACCCAGTACTTC. Amino acid sequence: CASSQDQETQYF.

The chain employs TRBV2 and TRBJ2-2, with D maybe TRBD2 (5 bases). Germline CDR1 and CDR2: SNHLY and FYNNEI. The ends were cut back, 7 bases at V and 6 bases at J, with 9 bases in the middle. The CDR3 is 12 residues long. CDR3 DNA sequence: TGTGCCAGCATTCCGGAGGCCGGGGAGCTGTTTTTT. Translation gives CASIPEAGELFF.

The V and J genes are TRBV7-9 and TRBJ2-7, with TRBD2 matching over 9 bases. The CDR3 contains 15 residues. From germline, CDR1 is SEHNR and CDR2 FQNEAQ (reference sequence). Unmatched junction bases numbered 5, after V lost 3 bases and J lost 2 bases. The CDR3 region has the DNA TGTGCCAGCAGCTTTAGCGGGAGCCCCCCCTACGAGCAGTACTTC. This sequence encodes CASSFSGSPPYEQYF.

This rearrangement joins TRBV6-6 to TRBJ1-5, with D uncertain. The V end lost 8 bases, the J end lost 5 bases, and 13 bases lay between the germline ends. The germline gives CDR1 MNHNY, CDR2 SVGAGI (reference sequence). The CDR3 extends over 13 amino acids. CDR3 loop: CASPRGPHQPQHF. CDR3 bases: TGTGCCAGCCCCCGGGGTCCCCATCAGCCCCAGCATTTT.

The chain is built from TRBV27 and TRBJ2-1; 7 bases map to TRBD2. The length of the CDR3 is 16 residues. In germline, CDR1 is MNHEY, CDR2 SMNVEV (reference sequence). Trimming cost V 2 bases and J 10 bases; bases outside gene matches: 14. In DNA form, the CDR3 reads TGTGCCAGCAGTTTAGGGACCGGGACTATCAGCTTGGAGCAGTTCTTC. Amino acids: CASSLGTGTISLEQFF.

The V gene is TRBV27, the J gene TRBJ2-3; TRBD2 matches at 9 bases. The CDR3 covers 19 residues. V lost 0 bases to trimming and J lost 1 base; unmatched junction nucleotides: 11. The germline V gene has CDR1 MNHEY and CDR2 SMNVEV (reference sequence). CDR3 in DNA: TGTGCCAGCAGTTTATCACGCACCTTCTTAGCGGGGGGCACAGATACGCAGTATTTT. Residues: CASSLSRTFLAGGTDTQYF.

The V call is TRBV7-2, the J call TRBJ2-7, with D unresolved. The CDR3 has 14 residues. Germline V lookup: CDR1 SGHTA, CDR2 FQGNSA. The V end lost 1 base, the J end lost 0 bases, and 7 bases lay between the germline ends. The CDR3 DNA reads as TGTGCCAGCAGCTTAGTCTCGAGCTCCTACGAGCAGTACTTC. Encoded protein: CASSLVSSSYEQYF.

The rearrangement uses TRBV27 and TRBJ2-1; 12 bases agree with TRBD2. CDR1 is MNHEY and CDR2 is SMNVEV in the germline V gene (reference sequence). The ends lost 3 bases at V and 2 bases at J; junction bases unmatched: 11. The CDR3 totals 19 residues. The CDR3 DNA is TGTGCCAGCAGTTTTTCGACTAGCGGGAGACCCCAAACCTACAATGAGCAGTTCTTC. Translated, it gives CASSFSTSGRPQTYNEQFF.

This chain links TRBV28 with TRBJ1-1; D is ambiguous. Germline CDR1 is MDHEN and CDR2 is SYDVKM. The V end was cut by 6 bases, the J end by 11 bases, with 16 bases between. The CDR3 spans 12 residues. The CDR3 bases are TGTGCCAGCAGCCCCGCGGCAGCCGAGGCTTTCTTT. Amino acids: CASSPAAAEAFF.

J is TRBJ2-1 and V is TRBV9; TRBD2 matches at 8 bases. The CDR3 covers 19 residues. The V gene end was trimmed by 0 bases and the J gene end by 3 bases; junction bases not matched to a gene: 14. The V gene's germline CDR1 is SGDLS and CDR2 YYNGEE. The chain's CDR3 is CASSVGGLAGPRGYNEQFF. In nucleotides, the CDR3 is TGTGCCAGCAGCGTAGGCGGGCTAGCGGGTCCCCGTGGCTACAATGAGCAGTTCTTC.